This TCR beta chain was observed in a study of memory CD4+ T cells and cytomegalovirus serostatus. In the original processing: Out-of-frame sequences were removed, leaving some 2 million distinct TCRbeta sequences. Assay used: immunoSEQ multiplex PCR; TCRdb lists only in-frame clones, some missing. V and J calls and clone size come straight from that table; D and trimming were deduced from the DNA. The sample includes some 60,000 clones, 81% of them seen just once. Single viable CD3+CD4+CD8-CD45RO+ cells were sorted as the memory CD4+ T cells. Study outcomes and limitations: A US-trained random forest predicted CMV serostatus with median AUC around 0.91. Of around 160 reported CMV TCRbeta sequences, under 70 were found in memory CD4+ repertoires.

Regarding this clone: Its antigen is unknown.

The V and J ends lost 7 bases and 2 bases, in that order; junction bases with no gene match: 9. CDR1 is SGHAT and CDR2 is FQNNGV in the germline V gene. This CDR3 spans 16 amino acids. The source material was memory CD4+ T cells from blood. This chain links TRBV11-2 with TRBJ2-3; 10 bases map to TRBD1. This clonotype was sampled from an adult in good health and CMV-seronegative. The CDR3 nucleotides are TGTGCCAGCACCCATGGACAGGGGGTATCCACAGATACGCAGTATTTT. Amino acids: CASTHGQGVSTDTQYF.